The 24 T cell receptor beta chains given below trace back to one sample, sequenced in a study of cytomegalovirus exposure and HLA in healthy donors. In the PCR, 60 Vbeta and 13 Jbeta primers were used. Assay: immunoSEQ multiplex PCR; the TCRdb copy retains only in-frame clones and omits some. The profile shows around 100,000 clones, 81% of them singletons. Specimen: PBMCs. The receptor set was obtained from a man aged 35-49 years in good health and CMV-seropositive.

With regard to this clone: Relative to the germline gene, one junction end is altered; a read error may explain this. The rearrangement joins TRBV11-2 to TRBJ2-7; 8 bases match TRBD1. The CDR3 loop spans 16 amino acids. Germline lookup yields CDR1 SGHAT and CDR2 FQNNGV. CDR3 sequence: CASSPLGAGGKNEQYF. As DNA, the CDR3 is TGCGCCAGCAGCCCCCTGGGAGCAGGGGGCAAGAACGAGCAGTACTTC.

This clone occurred a few times. V usage is TRBV7-9 and J usage is TRBJ2-7, with D perhaps TRBD2 (5 bases). V dropped 5 bases and J dropped 5 bases, with 10 bases sitting between them. Germline V gene sequence: CDR1 SEHNR, CDR2 FQNEAQ (reference sequence). The CDR3 consists of 12 residues. Here the CDR3 reads CASSPHGDEQYF. CDR3 nucleotide sequence: TGTGCCAGCAGCCCCCACGGGGACGAGCAGTACTTC.

This clone was seen a few times. The chain combines TRBV4-2 with TRBJ1-5, with D perhaps matching TRBD1 (6 bases). CDR3 length: 15 amino acids. V dropped 5 bases and J dropped 7 bases, with 18 bases sitting between them. CDR1 is LGHNA, CDR2 YNFKEQ, per germline. The CDR3 DNA reads as TGTGCCAGCAGCGACAGGCCCTCGTCAGGACAGCCCCAGCATTTT. It translates to CASSDRPSSGQPQHF.

This chain connects TRBV12-5 to TRBJ2-5, with 8 bases that match TRBD1. The last part of the DNA fits TRBJ2-7 better; the J call may be wrong. The CDR3 runs to 15 residues. Germline-derived CDR1 and CDR2 are LGHNT and FRNRAP. CDR3 sequence reads: CASGRVRDRFYEQYF. CDR3 DNA: TGTGCTAGTGGTAGAGTCCGGGACAGGTTTTACGAGCAGTACTTC.

The chain joins TRBV29-1 to TRBJ1-2; 7 bases map to TRBD1. CDR3 length equals 13 residues. Germline CDR1 reads SQVTM; CDR2 reads ANQGSEA. Trimming took 4 bases from V and 5 from J; bases not matched to a gene: 7. The CDR3, as DNA: TGCAGCGTTGGTGGTCAGGGGGTGTATGGCTACACCTTC. This sequence encodes CSVGGQGVYGYTF.

The rearrangement links TRBV27 to TRBJ2-1; 7 nucleotides align to TRBD2. After removal of 4 bases from V and 8 bases from J, the junction contained 5 bases not matched to a gene. Germline assignment: CDR1 MNHEY and CDR2 SMNVEV (reference sequence). This CDR3 is 13 amino acids long. CDR3 nucleotide sequence: TGTGCCAGCAGTTGGGGGGGTTTGGATGAGCAGTTCTTC. Protein sequence: CASSWGGLDEQFF.

The chain is built from TRBV18 and TRBJ2-7; possible D gene TRBD1, 5 bases. V lost 0 bases, J lost 6 bases, and 15 bases lay in between. This CDR3 has 15 residues. Germline CDR1 reads KGHSH; CDR2 reads LQKENI. CDR3 residues: CASSPPGLGVGEQYF. CDR3 in DNA: TGTGCCAGCTCACCACCGGGGCTAGGAGTCGGCGAGCAGTACTTC.

The genes are TRBV5-4 and TRBJ2-7; 7 positions match TRBD1. Trimming at V came to 4 bases and at J to 4 bases, leaving 5 bases not matched to a gene. The CDR3 extends over 13 amino acids. Germline-derived CDR1 and CDR2 are SGHNT and YYREEE (reference sequence). The chain's CDR3 is CASSLDRIYEQYF. In nucleotides, the CDR3 is TGTGCCAGCAGCCTGGACAGGATATACGAGCAGTACTTC.

The genes are TRBV6-5 and TRBJ2-1, with D hard to call. The V gene lost 6 bases and the J gene lost 7 bases, with 19 bases spanning the gap. This CDR3 spans 15 amino acids. CDR1 is MNHEY and CDR2 is SVGAGI in the germline V gene. CDR3 bases: TGTGCCAGCAGGATGAGGTGGTACCCTACAAATGAGCAGTTCTTC. Amino acid sequence: CASRMRWYPTNEQFF.

The chain uses TRBV6-1 and TRBJ2-5; no firm D call. CDR3 length: 13 amino acids. The germline V gene encodes CDR1 MNHNS and CDR2 SASEGT. The V and J ends lost 8 bases and 5 bases respectively, with 15 bases between them. CDR3 amino acids: CASLLGPRETQYF. Here the CDR3 DNA reads TGTGCCAGCCTCCTTGGTCCCAGGGAGACCCAGTACTTC.

V is TRBV9 and J is TRBJ1-6; 7 bases line up with TRBD1. Trimming at V came to 6 bases and at J to 3 bases, leaving 6 bases not matched to a gene. The germline gives CDR1 SGDLS, CDR2 YYNGEE. The CDR3 has 15 amino acids. The CDR3 protein is CASNPTGIYNSPLHF. The CDR3 DNA follows: TGTGCCAGCAACCCGACAGGGATCTATAATTCACCCCTCCACTTT.

The rearrangement joins TRBV18 to TRBJ1-1; tentatively, D is TRBD1 (6 bases). Trimming removed 5 bases at V and 4 bases at J, with 14 bases between. Germline CDR1 and CDR2: KGHSH and LQKENI. This CDR3 region has 14 residues. In nucleotides, the CDR3 is TGTGCCAGCTCAGCCAACAGGGTCGGCACTGAAGCTTTCTTT. Translation: CASSANRVGTEAFF.

The genes are TRBV14 and TRBJ1-4; D not certain. Germline values: CDR1 SGHDN, CDR2 FVKESK. The CDR3 has 14 amino acids. Trimming left V 4 bases short and J 4 bases short, with 10 bases between. CDR3 protein: CASSPGAYNEKLFF. CDR3 nucleotide sequence: TGTGCCAGCAGCCCTGGAGCCTATAATGAAAAACTGTTTTTT.

The V gene is TRBV11-2, the J gene TRBJ1-2; unclear D gene. CDR3 length: 13 amino acids. Trimming left V 2 bases short and J 7 bases short, with 11 bases between. CDR1 is SGHAT, CDR2 FQNNGV, per germline. The CDR3 region is CASSLTPSSGYTF. For the CDR3, the DNA is TGTGCCAGCAGCTTAACACCTTCTAGTGGCTACACCTTC. Looking up the rest from reference TRBV11-2 and TRBJ1-2 gives the full variable domain: EAGVAQSPRYKIIEKRQSVAFWCNPISGHATLYWYQQILGQGPKLLIQFQNNGVVDDSQLPKDRFSAERLKGVDSTLKIQPAKLEDSAVYLCASSLTPSSGYTFGSGTRLTVV.

J is TRBJ1-1 and V is TRBV10-3, with D maybe TRBD1 (5 bases). The CDR3 length is 14 residues. The germline V gene encodes CDR1 ENHRY and CDR2 SYGVKD. V was cut by 4 bases and J by 0 bases, with 9 bases left in between. CDR3 sequence: CAISVQGMNTEAFF. The CDR3, as DNA: TGTGCCATCAGTGTCCAGGGCATGAACACTGAAGCTTTCTTT.

V gene TRBV11-2 combines with J gene TRBJ1-5; D might be TRBD1 (6 bases). Trimming cost V 8 bases and J 0 bases, with 23 bases left between them. The germline V gene has CDR1 SGHAT and CDR2 FQNNGV. CDR3 size: 18 residues. DNA for the CDR3: TGTGCCAGCCGCCAGGGGTCCGCCGGCGTATATAGCAATCAGCCCCAGCATTTT. Its protein product is CASRQGSAGVYSNQPQHF.

On this clone itself: This same CDR3 is encoded by further DNA sequences in the sample. This chain links TRBV30 with TRBJ1-6; D perhaps matches TRBD1 (6 bases). Trimming took 5 bases from V and 7 from J, leaving 12 bases between them. The germline CDR1 and CDR2 sequences are GTSNPN and SVGIG (reference sequence). The CDR3 sequence is 13 residues long. In DNA form, the CDR3 reads TGTGCCTGGGGCGGCGGGGGCAATTCACCCCTCCACTTT. Protein product: CAWGGGGNSPLHF. Together with reference TRBV30 and TRBJ1-6, the CDR3 gives the full variable domain: SQTIHQWPATLVQPVGSPLSLECTVEGTSNPNLYWYRQAAGRGLQLLFYSVGIGQISSEVPQNLSASRPQDRQFILSSKKLLLSDSGFYLCAWGGGGNSPLHFGNGTRLTVT.

The rearrangement links TRBV5-3 to TRBJ1-3, with D unresolved. TRBV5-3 counts as an open reading frame of uncertain function. This CDR3 has 13 amino acids. The V end lost 4 bases, the J end lost 2 bases, and 7 bases lay between the germline ends. The DNA for the CDR3 is TGTGCCAGAAGCCAAGAGCCTGGAAACACCATATATTTT. It specifies CARSQEPGNTIYF.

CDR3 in amino acids: CASSLFGRLAGTYNEQFF. The DNA of the CDR3 is TGTGCCAGCAGCTTGTTCGGGAGGCTGGCGGGGACTTACAATGAGCAGTTCTTC. This chain uses TRBV5-6 with TRBJ2-1; 7 positions match TRBD2. This CDR3 spans 18 amino acids. CDR1 is SGHDT and CDR2 is YYEEEE in the germline V gene. V shed 1 base and J 4 bases; nucleotides not matched to a gene: 14. Full variable domain (missing parts from reference TRBV5-6 and TRBJ2-1): DAGVTQSPTHLIKTRGQQVTLRCSPKSGHDTVSWYQQALGQGPQFIFQYYEEEERQRGNFPDRFSGHQFPNYSSELNVNALLLGDSALYLCASSLFGRLAGTYNEQFFGPGTRLTVL.

The chain carries TRBV7-8 and TRBJ2-7; no reliable D call. Looked up from germline, CDR1 is SGHVS and CDR2 is FQNEAQ. The CDR3 consists of 12 residues. V was cut by 3 bases and J by 7 bases, with 10 bases left in between. The CDR3 is CASSLARREQYF. The CDR3 coding sequence is TGTGCCAGCAGCTTGGCTAGACGGGAGCAGTACTTC.

The chain has TRBV7-9 and TRBJ2-5; possible D gene TRBD2, 5 bases. The germline CDR1 and CDR2 sequences are SEHNR and FQNEAQ (reference sequence). V dropped 3 bases and J dropped 5 bases, with 10 bases sitting between them. The CDR3 covers 13 residues. CDR3 sequence: CASSFGEWETQYF. CDR3 DNA sequence: TGTGCCAGCAGCTTCGGGGAGTGGGAGACCCAGTACTTC.

The J gene is TRBJ2-7, the V gene TRBV19; 7 positions agree with TRBD1. Germline values: CDR1 LNHDA, CDR2 SQIVND (reference sequence). The CDR3 spans 15 residues. Trimming removed 4 bases from V and 1 base from J; junction bases left unmatched: 7. The CDR3 DNA is TGTGCCAGTAGTACCAGGGGGACCGGTTCCTACGAGCAGTACTTC. Its protein product is CASSTRGTGSYEQYF. The whole variable domain, remainder taken from reference TRBV19 and TRBJ2-7, is DGGITQSPKYLFRKEGQNVTLSCEQNLNHDAMYWYRQDPGQGLRLIYYSQIVNDFQKGDIAEGYSVSREKKESFPLTVTSAQKNPTAFYLCASSTRGTGSYEQYFGPGTRLTVT.

The chain couples TRBV10-3 to TRBJ2-7; TRBD2 matches 16 bases. The trim removed 10 bases at V and 6 bases at J, leaving 12 bases unmatched. Per the germline V gene, CDR1 is ENHRY and CDR2 is SYGVKD. CDR3 length: 16 residues. CDR3 DNA sequence: TGTGCCACACAAGGGACTAGCGGGGGGGCCGGTGGCGAGCAGTACTTC. It encodes CATQGTSGGAGGEQYF.

This clone turned up a few times. Other DNA sequences in this sample translate to the same CDR3. The CDR3 spells CASSIPGLTEAFF. The CDR3 DNA is TGTGCCAGTAGTATCCCGGGGTTGACTGAAGCTTTCTTT. This chain links TRBV19 with TRBJ1-1, with unresolved D. The CDR3 loop spans 13 amino acids. The germline V and J ends were trimmed by 3 bases and 5 bases, with 10 bases remaining between them. The V gene's germline CDR1 is LNHDA and CDR2 SQIVND (reference sequence).